This TCR beta chain is drawn from a study of long-term antiretroviral therapy in people with HIV. Turning to this clone: Its matching antigen is unknown.

Researchers report immunoSEQ v3.0 was run at survey level. Sequenced by immunoSEQ multiplex PCR; TCRdb stores in-frame clones only, minus some. Altogether roughly 30,000 clones are present, over 75% being singletons, with the ten largest covering 8% to 9%. Every participant with HIV received treatment in the United States. Points from the study as a whole: Information pertaining to ART adherence, viral resistance or therapeutic modifications was not obtained. When set beside controls, HIV repertoires had CDR3 length ranges that were narrower.

This clonotype was obtained from a man aged 40-55 years with HIV. Specimen: unsorted PBMCs, collected 4.7 to 5 years after starting antiretroviral therapy.

The CDR3 here is CASSETGVNEKLFF. The CDR3 nucleotides are TGTGCCAGCAGCGAAACAGGGGTAAATGAAAAACTGTTTTTT. J is TRBJ1-4 and V is TRBV7-9; 7 bases are a match to TRBD1. The germline V gene has CDR1 SEHNR and CDR2 FQNEAQ (reference sequence). V was pared by 5 bases and J by 5 bases, with 5 bases of the junction left unmatched. This CDR3 is built from 14 residues.